The entry below describes one T cell receptor beta chain. This clone's antigen is unknown. There are no base qualities to consult, and no much larger clone falls within one base. Each collaborating institution followed its own protocols to collect whole blood in K2EDTA tubes. For TCRbeta analysis, collaborators shipped samples in one of three forms: frozen whole blood, isolated PBMCs, or DNA extracted from either of those sample types. The data belong to a study of blood T cell repertoires in COVID-19 (dated by TCRdb to 2020 to 2021). With respect to the entire study: The collaborator samples originated in the United States, Italy and Spain and spanned the acute and convalescent phases of COVID-19. The prospective study material was composed of cDNA or gDNA derived from T cells, B-cell-depleted T cells, or PBMCs. Nearly every sample came with metadata listing a de-identified subject ID, COVID-19 status, age in years and sex. Subjects who had been exposed to COVID-19, were actively infected with it, or had recovered from it provided the deeply sampled blood TCRbeta repertoires that made up the dataset. Where available, HLA class I and class II types were taken from metadata supplied by the sample provider and were not determined by assay-based typing. The repertoires were released in a freely available public database intended as a resource for research on the immune response to SARS-CoV-2. Samples were obtained from the ongoing ImmuneRACE study (first 160 participants) and from about 1,300 subjects provided by 6 global collaborators. Overall study results and their limits: The quantity of clinical and demographic metadata differed by source and by participant and was supplied without curation.

The cysteine opens and the phenylalanine closes a CDR3 of 13 amino acids. The CDR3 DNA has 39 bases and is translated from base 1. V and J lose 4 bases and 2 bases, and a span of 10 bases separates them. The germline V gene gives CDR1 as SGHRS and CDR2 as YFSETQ. TCRbeta CDR3 regions were amplified from genomic DNA by means of the immunoSEQ Assay, a bias-controlled multiplex PCR. The study's own analysis went as follows. Nucleated cell counts per sample were estimated from amplification of reference gene primers within the assay. To quantify the absolute abundance of each unique TCRbeta CDR3 rearrangement, sequence reads were collapsed and filtered. For each sample, productive Simpson clonality was calculated by taking the square root of Simpson's diversity index across productive rearrangements. TCRdb mirrors the immuneACCESS table, restricted to in-frame sequences. Some clones are absent from its copies; in checked studies, under half trace to an unresolved V gene, and the reason for the others is unknown. V, J and clone size reflect that table, while D and trimming were determined from the DNA. For this sample the table gives tens of thousands of clones, of which roughly 82% were detected only once. The top ten hold 20% to 25% of the sample.

The V and J genes are TRBV5-1 and TRBJ2-7, with a weak D call of TRBD2 (5 bases match). This clonotype was obtained from a woman aged 80 or over with acute or convalescent COVID-19. Specimen: peripheral blood. The DNA sequence is given as TGCGCCAGCAGCAAAGCGGAGACCTACGAGCAGTACTTC. The translation is CASSKAETYEQYF.